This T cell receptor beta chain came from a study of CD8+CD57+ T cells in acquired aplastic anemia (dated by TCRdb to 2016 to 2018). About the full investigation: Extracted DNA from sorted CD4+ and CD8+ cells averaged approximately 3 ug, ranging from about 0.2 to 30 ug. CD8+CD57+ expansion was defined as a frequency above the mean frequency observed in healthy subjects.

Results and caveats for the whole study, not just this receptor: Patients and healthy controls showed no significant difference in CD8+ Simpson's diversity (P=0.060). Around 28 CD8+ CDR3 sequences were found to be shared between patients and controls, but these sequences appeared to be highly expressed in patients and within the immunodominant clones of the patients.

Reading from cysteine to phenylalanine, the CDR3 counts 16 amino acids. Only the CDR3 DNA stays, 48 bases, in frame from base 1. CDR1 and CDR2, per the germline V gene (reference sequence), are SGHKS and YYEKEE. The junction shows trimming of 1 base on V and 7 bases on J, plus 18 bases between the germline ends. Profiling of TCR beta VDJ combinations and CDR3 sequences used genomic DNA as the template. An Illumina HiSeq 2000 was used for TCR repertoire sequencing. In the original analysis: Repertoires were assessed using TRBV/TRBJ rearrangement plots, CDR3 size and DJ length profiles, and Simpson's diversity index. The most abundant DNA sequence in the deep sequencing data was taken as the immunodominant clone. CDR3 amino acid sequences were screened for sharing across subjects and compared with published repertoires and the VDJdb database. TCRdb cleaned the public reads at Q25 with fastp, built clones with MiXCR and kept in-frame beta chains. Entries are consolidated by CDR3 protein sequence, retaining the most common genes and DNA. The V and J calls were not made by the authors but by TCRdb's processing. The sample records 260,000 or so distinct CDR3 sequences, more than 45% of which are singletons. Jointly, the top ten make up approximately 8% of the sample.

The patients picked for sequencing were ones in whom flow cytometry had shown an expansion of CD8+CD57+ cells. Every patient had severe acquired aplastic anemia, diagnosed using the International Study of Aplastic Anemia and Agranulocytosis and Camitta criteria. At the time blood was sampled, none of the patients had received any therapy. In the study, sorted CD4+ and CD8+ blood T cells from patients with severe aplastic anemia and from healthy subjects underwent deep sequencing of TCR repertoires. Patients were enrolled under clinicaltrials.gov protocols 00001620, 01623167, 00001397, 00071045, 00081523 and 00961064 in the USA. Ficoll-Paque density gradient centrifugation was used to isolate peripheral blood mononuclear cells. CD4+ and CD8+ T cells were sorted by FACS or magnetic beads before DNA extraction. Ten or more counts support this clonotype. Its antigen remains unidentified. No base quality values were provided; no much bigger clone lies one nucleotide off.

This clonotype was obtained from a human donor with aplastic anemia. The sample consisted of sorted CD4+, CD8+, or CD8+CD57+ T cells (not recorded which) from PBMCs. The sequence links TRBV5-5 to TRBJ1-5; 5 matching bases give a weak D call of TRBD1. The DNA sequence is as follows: TGTGCCAGCAGCTTGAGCGAAAGGGGAAGGAAACAGCCCCAGCATTTT. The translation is CASSLSERGRKQPQHF.